This paragraph covers one T cell receptor beta chain sequence. This record comes from a study of T cells in Graves' hyperthyroidism and ophthalmopathy. Germline V gene data show CDR1 as MNHEY and CDR2 as SMNVEV (reference sequence). V lost 7 bases, J lost 3 bases, and 12 bases lay in between. The CDR3 runs 13 residues. TCR beta CDR3 sequences were amplified from RNA transcripts. The HTBI primer set drove a first-round RT-PCR of the TCR CDR3. In TCRdb, the multiplex PCR reads were re-called with MiXCR into one record per CDR3 protein. Of hundreds of thousands of distinct CDR3 sequences listed, nearly 20% are singletons.

The receptor was derived from a man aged 40-49 years with Graves' ophthalmopathy. The gene calls are TRBV27 and TRBJ2-5; tentative D call: TRBD1 (6 bases). The specimen was blood. Here the CDR3 reads CASNKTGKETQYF. DNA of the CDR3: TGTGCCAGCAATAAGACAGGAAAAGAGACCCAGTACTTC.